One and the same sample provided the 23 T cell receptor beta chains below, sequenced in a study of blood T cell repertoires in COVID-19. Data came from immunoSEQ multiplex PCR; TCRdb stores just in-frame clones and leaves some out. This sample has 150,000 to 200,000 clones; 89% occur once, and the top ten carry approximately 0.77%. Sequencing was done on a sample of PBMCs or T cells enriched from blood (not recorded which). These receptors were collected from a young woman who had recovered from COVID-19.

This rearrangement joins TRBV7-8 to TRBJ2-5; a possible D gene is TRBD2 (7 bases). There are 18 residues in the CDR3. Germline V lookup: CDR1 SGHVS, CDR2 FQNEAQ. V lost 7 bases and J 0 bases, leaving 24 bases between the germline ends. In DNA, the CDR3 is TGTGCCAGCACCTTCTGGGGGGGCTCAGGGAGGTACCAAGAGACCCAGTACTTC. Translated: CASTFWGGSGRYQETQYF. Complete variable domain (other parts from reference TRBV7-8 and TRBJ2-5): GAGVSQSPRYKVAKRGQDVALRCDPISGHVSLFWYQQALGQGPEFLTYFQNEAQLDKSGLPSDRFFAERPEGSVSTLKIQRTQQEDSAVYLCASTFWGGSGRYQETQYFGPGTRLLVL.

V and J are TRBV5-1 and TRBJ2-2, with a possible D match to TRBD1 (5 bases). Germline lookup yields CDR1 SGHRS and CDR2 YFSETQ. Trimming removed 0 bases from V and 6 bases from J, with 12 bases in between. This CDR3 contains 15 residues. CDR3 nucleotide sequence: TGCGCCAGCAGCTTGGAGGTCGTGGGGCCCGGGGAGCTGTTTTTT. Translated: CASSLEVVGPGELFF. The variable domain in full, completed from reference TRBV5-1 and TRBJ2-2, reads KAGVTQTPRYLIKTRGQQVTLSCSPISGHRSVSWYQQTPGQGLQFLFEYFSETQRNKGNFPGRFSGRQFSNSRSEMNVSTLELGDSALYLCASSLEVVGPGELFFGEGSRLTVL.

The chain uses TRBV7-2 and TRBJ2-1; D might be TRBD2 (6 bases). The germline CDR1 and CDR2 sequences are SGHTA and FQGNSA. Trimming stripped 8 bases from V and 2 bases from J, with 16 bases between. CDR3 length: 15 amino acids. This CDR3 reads CASSSAGLTYNEQFF. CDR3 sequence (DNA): TGTGCCAGCTCCTCGGCGGGACTCACCTACAATGAGCAGTTCTTC.

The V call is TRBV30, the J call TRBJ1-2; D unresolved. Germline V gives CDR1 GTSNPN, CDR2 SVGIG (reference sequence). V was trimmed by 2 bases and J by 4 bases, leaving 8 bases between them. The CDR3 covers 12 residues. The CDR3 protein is CAWSNSGYGYTF. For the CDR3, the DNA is TGTGCCTGGAGTAACAGCGGCTATGGCTACACCTTC.

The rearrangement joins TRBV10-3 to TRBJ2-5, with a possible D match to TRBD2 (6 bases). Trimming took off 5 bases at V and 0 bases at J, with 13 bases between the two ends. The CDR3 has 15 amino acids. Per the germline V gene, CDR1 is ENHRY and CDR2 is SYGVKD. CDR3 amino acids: CAISYGGRYQETQYF. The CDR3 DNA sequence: TGTGCCATCAGTTACGGTGGGAGGTACCAAGAGACCCAGTACTTC.

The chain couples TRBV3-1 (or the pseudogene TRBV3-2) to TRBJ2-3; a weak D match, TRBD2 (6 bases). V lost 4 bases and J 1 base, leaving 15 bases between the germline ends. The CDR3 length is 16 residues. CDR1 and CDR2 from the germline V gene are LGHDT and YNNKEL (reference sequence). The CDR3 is CASSPSPGEGTDTQYF. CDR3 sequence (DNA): TGTGCCAGCAGCCCGAGCCCCGGGGAGGGCACAGATACGCAGTATTTT.

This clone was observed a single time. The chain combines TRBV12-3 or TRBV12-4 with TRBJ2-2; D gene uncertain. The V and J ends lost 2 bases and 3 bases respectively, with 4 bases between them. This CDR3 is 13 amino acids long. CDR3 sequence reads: CASSLPYTGELFF. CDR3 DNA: TGTGCCAGCAGTTTACCGTACACCGGGGAGCTGTTTTTT.

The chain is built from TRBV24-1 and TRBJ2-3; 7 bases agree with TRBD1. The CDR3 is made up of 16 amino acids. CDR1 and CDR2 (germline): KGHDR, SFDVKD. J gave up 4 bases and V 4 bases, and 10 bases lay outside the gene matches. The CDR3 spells CATSDHPGQNSDTQYF. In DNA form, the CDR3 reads TGTGCCACCAGTGACCACCCGGGACAGAACTCAGATACGCAGTATTTT.

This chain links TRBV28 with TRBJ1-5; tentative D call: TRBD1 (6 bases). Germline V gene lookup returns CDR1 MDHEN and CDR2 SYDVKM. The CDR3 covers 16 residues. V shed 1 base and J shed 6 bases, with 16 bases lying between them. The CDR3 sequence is CASSLFGQGKSQPQHF. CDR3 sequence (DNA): TGTGCCAGCAGTTTATTTGGCCAGGGGAAGAGTCAGCCCCAGCATTTT.

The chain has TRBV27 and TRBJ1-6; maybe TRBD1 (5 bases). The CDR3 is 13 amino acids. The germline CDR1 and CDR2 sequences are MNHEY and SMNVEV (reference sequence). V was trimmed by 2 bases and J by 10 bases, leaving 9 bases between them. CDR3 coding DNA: TGTGCCAGCAGTTTAGGGGCAGGATCACCCCTCCACTTT. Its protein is CASSLGAGSPLHF.

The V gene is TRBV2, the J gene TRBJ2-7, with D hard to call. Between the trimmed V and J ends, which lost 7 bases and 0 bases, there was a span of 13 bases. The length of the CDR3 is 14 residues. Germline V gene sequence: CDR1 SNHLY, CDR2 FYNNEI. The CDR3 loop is CASILQDYSYEQYF. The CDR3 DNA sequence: TGTGCCAGCATTCTGCAGGATTACTCCTACGAGCAGTACTTC. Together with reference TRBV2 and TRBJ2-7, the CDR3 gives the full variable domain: EPEVTQTPSHQVTQMGQEVILRCVPISNHLYFYWYRQILGQKVEFLVSFYNNEISEKSEIFDDQFSVERPDGSNFTLKIRSTKLEDSAMYFCASILQDYSYEQYFGPGTRLTVT.

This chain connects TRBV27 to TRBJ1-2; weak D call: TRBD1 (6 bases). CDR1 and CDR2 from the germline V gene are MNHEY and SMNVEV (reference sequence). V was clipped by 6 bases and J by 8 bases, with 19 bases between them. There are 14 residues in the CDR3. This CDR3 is CASSSLGGARGYTF. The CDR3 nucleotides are TGTGCCAGCAGCTCACTAGGGGGGGCCAGGGGCTACACCTTC.

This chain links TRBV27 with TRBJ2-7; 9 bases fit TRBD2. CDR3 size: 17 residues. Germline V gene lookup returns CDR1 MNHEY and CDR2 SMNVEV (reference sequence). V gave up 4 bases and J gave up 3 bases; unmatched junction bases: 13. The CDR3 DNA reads TGTGCCAGCAGTTATTTGGGCGGGAGGGCCGACCTCTACGAGCAGTACTTC. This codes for CASSYLGGRADLYEQYF.

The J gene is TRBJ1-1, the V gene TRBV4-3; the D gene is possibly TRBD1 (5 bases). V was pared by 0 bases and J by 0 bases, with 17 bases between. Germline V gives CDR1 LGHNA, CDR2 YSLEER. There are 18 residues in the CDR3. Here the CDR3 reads CASSQDIARALMNTEAFF. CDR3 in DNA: TGCGCCAGCAGCCAAGATATTGCCAGGGCTTTAATGAACACTGAAGCTTTCTTT.

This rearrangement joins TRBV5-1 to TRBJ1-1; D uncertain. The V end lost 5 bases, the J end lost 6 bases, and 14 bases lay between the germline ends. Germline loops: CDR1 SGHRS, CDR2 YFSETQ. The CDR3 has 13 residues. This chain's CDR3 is CASSIDMASEAFF. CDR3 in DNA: TGCGCCAGCAGTATCGACATGGCTTCTGAAGCTTTCTTT.

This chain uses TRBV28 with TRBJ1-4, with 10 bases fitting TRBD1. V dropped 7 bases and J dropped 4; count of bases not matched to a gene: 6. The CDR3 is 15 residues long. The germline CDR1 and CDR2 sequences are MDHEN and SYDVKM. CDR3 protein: CASTGRTGGNEKLFF. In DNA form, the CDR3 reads TGTGCCAGCACGGGGCGGACAGGGGGTAATGAAAAACTGTTTTTT. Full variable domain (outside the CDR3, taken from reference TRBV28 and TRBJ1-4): DVKVTQSSRYLVKRTGEKVFLECVQDMDHENMFWYRQDPGLGLRLIYFSYDVKMKEKGDIPEGYSVSREKKERFSLILESASTNQTSMYLCASTGRTGGNEKLFFGSGTQLSVL.

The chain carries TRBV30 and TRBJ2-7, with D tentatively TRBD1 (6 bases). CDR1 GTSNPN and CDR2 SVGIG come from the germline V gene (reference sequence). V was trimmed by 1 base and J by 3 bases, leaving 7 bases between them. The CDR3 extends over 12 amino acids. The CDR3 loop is CAWSAQGYEQYF. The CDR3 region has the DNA TGTGCCTGGAGTGCACAGGGCTACGAGCAGTACTTC.

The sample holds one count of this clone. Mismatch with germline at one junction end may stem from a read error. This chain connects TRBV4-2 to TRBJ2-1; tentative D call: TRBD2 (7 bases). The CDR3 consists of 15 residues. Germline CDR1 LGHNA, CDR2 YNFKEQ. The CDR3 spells CASSQGGGGRDEQFF. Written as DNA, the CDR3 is TGTGCCAGCAGTCAAGGGGGGGGAGGAAGGGATGAGCAGTTCTTC.

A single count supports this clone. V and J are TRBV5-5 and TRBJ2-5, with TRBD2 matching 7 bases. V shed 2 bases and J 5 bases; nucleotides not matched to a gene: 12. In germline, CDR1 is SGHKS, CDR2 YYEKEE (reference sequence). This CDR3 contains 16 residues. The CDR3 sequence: CASSLLASGSRETQYF. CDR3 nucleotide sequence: TGTGCCAGCAGCTTATTGGCTAGCGGATCCAGGGAGACCCAGTACTTC.

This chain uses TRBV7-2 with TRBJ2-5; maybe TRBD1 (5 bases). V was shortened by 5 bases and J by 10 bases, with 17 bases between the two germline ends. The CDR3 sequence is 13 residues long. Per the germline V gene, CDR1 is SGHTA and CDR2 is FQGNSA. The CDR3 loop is CASSPAGNRGQYF. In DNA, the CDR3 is TGTGCCAGCAGCCCCGCAGGGAATAGGGGCCAGTACTTC. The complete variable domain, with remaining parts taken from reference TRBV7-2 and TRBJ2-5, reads GAGVSQSPSNKVTEKGKDVELRCDPISGHTALYWYRQSLGQGLEFLIYFQGNSAPDKSGLPSDRFSAERTGGSVSTLTIQRTQQEDSAVYLCASSPAGNRGQYFGPGTRLLVL.

The CDR3 DNA is TGTGCCAGCAGTTTATCCCAACTAGCGGGAGAAGAGCAGTTCTTC. Protein sequence: CASSLSQLAGEEQFF. The rearrangement uses TRBV28 and TRBJ2-1; 11 nucleotides agree with TRBD2. V gave up 1 base and J gave up 10 bases; unmatched junction bases: 6. The CDR3 consists of 15 residues. Germline values: CDR1 MDHEN, CDR2 SYDVKM.

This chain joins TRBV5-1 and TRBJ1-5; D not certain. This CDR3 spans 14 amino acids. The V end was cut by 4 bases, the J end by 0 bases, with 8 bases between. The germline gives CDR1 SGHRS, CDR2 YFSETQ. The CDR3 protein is CASSHGDSNQPQHF. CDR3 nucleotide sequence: TGCGCCAGCAGCCACGGTGATAGCAATCAGCCCCAGCATTTT.

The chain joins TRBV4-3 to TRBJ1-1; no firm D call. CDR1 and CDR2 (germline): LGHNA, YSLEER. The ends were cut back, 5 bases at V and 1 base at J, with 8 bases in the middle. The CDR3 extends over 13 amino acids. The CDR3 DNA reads TGCGCCAGCAGCGCACTGAGGAACACTGAAGCTTTCTTT. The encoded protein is CASSALRNTEAFF.